The T cell receptor (beta chain) under discussion was sequenced for a study of T-cell memory formation after mild COVID-19. Study-wide background: The study found TCR clusters largely donor specific.

Study-level findings and limits: Largely, contracting CD4+ clones fell within CM and EM, and contracting CD8+ clones within EMRA. Contracting clones from day 15 to 85 showed balanced CD4/CD8; later expanders favored CD4+.

TCR alpha and TCR beta cDNA libraries carrying sample barcodes and UMIs came from 5'RACE with constant-segment primers. TCRdb re-derived calls from the 5' RACE reads in MiXCR, one entry per CDR3 protein. The sample consists of about 430,000 distinct CDR3 sequences, 20% to 25% of them appearing once. About this clonotype itself: What it binds is unknown.

Germline V gene data show CDR1 as DFQATT and CDR2 as SNEGSKA (reference sequence). This CDR3 is built from 13 residues. The germline V and J ends were trimmed by 5 bases and 4 bases, with 15 bases remaining between them. The chain joins TRBV20-1 to TRBJ2-7; a weak D match, TRBD2 (6 bases). The sequenced material came from PBMCs or a T cell subset sorted from them (not recorded which). The sequence derives from an adult woman who had mild COVID-19 (a few samples of this study predate the infection). Cell type and time point are not known. CDR3 protein: CSAAGTFNYEQYF. For the CDR3, the DNA is TGCAGTGCTGCGGGGACTTTTAATTACGAGCAGTACTTC.